This TCR beta chain was sequenced for a study of T cells after yellow fever vaccination. The germline V gene has CDR1 LNHNV and CDR2 YYDKDF (reference sequence). CDR3 length equals 17 residues. The V end was cut by 3 bases, the J end by 5 bases, with 22 bases between. The study made its TCR cDNA through 5'RACE template switching. That step introduced a universal primer site along with UMIs. TCRdb used MiXCR to reprocess the 5' RACE reads, holding one entry per CDR3 protein. The table shows 55,000 to 70,000 distinct CDR3 sequences, with 5% to 8% occurring only once. At least ten counts were recorded for this clonotype.

This specimen consisted of CD8+ T cells sorted from PBMCs, obtained roughly 45 days after the first yellow fever vaccination. This TCR came from a young man who received the YFV17D yellow fever vaccine. V usage is TRBV15 and J usage is TRBJ2-5, with D tentatively TRBD2 (6 bases). CDR3 DNA sequence: TGTGCCACCAGCAGGAGGGCATTCAGCGATGGGAGGGAGACCCAGTACTTC. Residues: CATSRRAFSDGRETQYF.